This T cell receptor (beta chain) derives from a study of graft-versus-host responses after intestinal transplantation. Study information: In this cohort, recipients had multivisceral, liver-intestinal, or isolated intestinal transplants. For approximately three years after anti-thymocyte globulin induction, all recipients took tacrolimus and steroids.

Comments on this clone: Antigen: not known.

This table comes from immunoSEQ multiplex PCR, and its TCRdb copy is limited to in-frame clones, with some not included. The sample shows about 51,000 clones, more than 70% of them seen only once. This CDR3 has 15 amino acids. Germline CDR1 SGHRS, CDR2 YFSETQ. The V and J ends lost 5 bases and 5 bases, in that order; junction bases with no gene match: 10. Overall study results and limits: The authors found GvH clones in recipient marrow, some appearing first in ileum or blood. Maximum circulating GvH clone levels tracked with early post-transplant HvG decreases.

The source of this sequence is a human donor who was the organ donor for an intestinal transplant. Source: unstimulated CD4+ T cells sorted from spleen or lymph node cells, taken before transplant. The gene calls are TRBV5-1 and TRBJ2-7; 10 bases line up with TRBD1. DNA of the CDR3: TGCGCCAGCAGTTTTGGCAGGACAGGGGGAAACGAGCAGTACTTC. Its protein is CASSFGRTGGNEQYF.